This T cell receptor (beta chain) was sequenced in a study of human T cells and chemical hapten exposure. The CDR3 runs 15 residues. The germline V gene encodes CDR1 LNHDA and CDR2 SQIVND (reference sequence). With 5 bases clipped from V and 4 bases from J, the junction kept 6 bases outside the gene matches. Study processing details: Sample TCR counts, which ranged from 23,224 to 690,600, had a median of approximately 95,000. In TCRdb, the 5' RACE reads were re-called with MiXCR into one record per CDR3 protein. In this record, the V and J calls reflect TCRdb's handling and not the investigators' own analysis. The data hold about 140,000 distinct CDR3 sequences, with around 4.4% observed a single time. Unfractionated whole blood yielded total RNA. This clonotype was found many times.

This receptor was taken from a female donor in good health. The chain links TRBV19 to TRBJ2-3, with 10 bases that match TRBD2. The CDR3 DNA reads as TGTGCCAGTAGTGGGACTAGCGTCGGGCCAGATACGCAGTATTTT. Translating it yields CASSGTSVGPDTQYF.